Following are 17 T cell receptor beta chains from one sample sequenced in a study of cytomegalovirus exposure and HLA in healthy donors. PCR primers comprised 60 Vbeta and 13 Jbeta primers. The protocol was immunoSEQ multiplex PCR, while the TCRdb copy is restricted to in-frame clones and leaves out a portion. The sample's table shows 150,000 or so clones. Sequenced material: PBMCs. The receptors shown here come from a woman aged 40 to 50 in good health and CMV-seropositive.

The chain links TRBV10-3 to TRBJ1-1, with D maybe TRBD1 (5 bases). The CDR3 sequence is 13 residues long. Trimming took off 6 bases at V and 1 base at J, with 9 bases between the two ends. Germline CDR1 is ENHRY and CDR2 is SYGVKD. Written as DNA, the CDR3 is TGTGCCATCAGGGTGACAGAGAACACTGAAGCTTTCTTT. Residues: CAIRVTENTEAFF.

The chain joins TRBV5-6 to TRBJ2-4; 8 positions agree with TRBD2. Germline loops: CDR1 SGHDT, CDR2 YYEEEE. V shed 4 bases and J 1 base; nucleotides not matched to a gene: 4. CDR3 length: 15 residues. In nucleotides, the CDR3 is TGTGCCAGCAGCCGGGAGGGTGTGGCCAAAAACATTCAGTACTTC. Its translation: CASSREGVAKNIQYF.

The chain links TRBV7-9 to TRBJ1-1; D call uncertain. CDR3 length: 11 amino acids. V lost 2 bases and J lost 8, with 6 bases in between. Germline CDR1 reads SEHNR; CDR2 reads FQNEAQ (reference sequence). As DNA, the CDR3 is TGTGCCAGCAGCTTAAGGGAGGAAGCTTTCTTT. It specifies CASSLREEAFF.

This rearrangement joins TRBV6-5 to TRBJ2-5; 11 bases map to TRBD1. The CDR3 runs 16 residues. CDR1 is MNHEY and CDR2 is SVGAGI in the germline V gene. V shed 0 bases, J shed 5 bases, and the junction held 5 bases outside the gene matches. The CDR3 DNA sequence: TGTGCCAGCAGTTACTCGAGGACAGGGGGCTTGGAGACCCAGTACTTC. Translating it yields CASSYSRTGGLETQYF.

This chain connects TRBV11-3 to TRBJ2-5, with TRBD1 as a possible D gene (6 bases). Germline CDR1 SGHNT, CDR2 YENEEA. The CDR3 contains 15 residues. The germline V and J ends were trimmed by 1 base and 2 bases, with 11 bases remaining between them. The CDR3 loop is CASSLGQGIQETQYF. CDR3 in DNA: TGTGCCAGCAGCTTAGGGCAGGGGATTCAAGAGACCCAGTACTTC.

The CDR3 DNA sequence: TGTGCCAGCAGTCCAACAGGGGGTTCCACTGAAGCTTTCTTT. This encodes CASSPTGGSTEAFF. This rearrangement joins TRBV7-3 to TRBJ1-1; the match to TRBD1 covers 8 bases. Germline CDR1 and CDR2: SGHTA and FQGTGA. V shed 6 bases, J shed 4 bases, and the junction held 7 bases outside the gene matches. This CDR3 region has 14 residues.

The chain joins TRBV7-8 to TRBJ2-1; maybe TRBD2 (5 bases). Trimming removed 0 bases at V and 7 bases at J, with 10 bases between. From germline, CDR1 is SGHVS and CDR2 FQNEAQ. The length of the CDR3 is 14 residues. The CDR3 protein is CASSLALGVNEQFF. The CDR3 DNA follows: TGTGCCAGCAGCTTAGCGCTCGGGGTGAATGAGCAGTTCTTC. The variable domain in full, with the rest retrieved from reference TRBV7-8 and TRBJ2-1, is GAGVSQSPRYKVAKRGQDVALRCDPISGHVSLFWYQQALGQGPEFLTYFQNEAQLDKSGLPSDRFFAERPEGSVSTLKIQRTQQEDSAVYLCASSLALGVNEQFFGPGTRLTVL.

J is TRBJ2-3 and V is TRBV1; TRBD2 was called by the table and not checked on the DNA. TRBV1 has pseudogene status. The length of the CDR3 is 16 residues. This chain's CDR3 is CTSSQEPSGSADTQYF. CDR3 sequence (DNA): TGCACCAGCAGCCAAGAGCCTAGCGGGAGTGCAGATACGCAGTATTTT.

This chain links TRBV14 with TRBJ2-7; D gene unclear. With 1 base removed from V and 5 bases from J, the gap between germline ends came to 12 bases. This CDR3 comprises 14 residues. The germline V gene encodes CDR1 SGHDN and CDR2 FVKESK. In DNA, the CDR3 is TGTGCCAGCAGCCAAGGCGGCGCCGTTGACGAGCAGTACTTC. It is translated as CASSQGGAVDEQYF.

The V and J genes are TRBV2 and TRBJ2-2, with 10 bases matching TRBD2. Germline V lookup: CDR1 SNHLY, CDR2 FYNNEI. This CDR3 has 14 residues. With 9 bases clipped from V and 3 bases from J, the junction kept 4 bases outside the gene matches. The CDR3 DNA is TGTGCCAGTTCTAGCGGGGGATACACCGGGGAGCTGTTTTTT. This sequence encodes CASSSGGYTGELFF. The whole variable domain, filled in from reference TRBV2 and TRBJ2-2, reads EPEVTQTPSHQVTQMGQEVILRCVPISNHLYFYWYRQILGQKVEFLVSFYNNEISEKSEIFDDQFSVERPDGSNFTLKIRSTKLEDSAMYFCASSSGGYTGELFFGEGSRLTVL.

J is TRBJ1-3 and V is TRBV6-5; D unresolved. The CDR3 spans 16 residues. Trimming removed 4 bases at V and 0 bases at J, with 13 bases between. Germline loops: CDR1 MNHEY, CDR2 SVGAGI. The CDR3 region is CASSSPPRSSGNTIYF. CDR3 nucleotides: TGTGCCAGCAGTTCCCCCCCCCGGAGCTCTGGAAACACCATATATTTT.

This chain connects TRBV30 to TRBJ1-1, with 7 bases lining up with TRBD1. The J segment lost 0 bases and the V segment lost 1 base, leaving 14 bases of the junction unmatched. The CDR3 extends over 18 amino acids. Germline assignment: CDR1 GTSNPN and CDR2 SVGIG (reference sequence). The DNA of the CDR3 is TGTGCCTGGAGTGGTATTAACAGGGGACAAACCCTGAACACTGAAGCTTTCTTT. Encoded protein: CAWSGINRGQTLNTEAFF. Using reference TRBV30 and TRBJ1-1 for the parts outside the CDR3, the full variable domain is SQTIHQWPATLVQPVGSPLSLECTVEGTSNPNLYWYRQAAGRGLQLLFYSVGIGQISSEVPQNLSASRPQDRQFILSSKKLLLSDSGFYLCAWSGINRGQTLNTEAFFGQGTRLTVV.

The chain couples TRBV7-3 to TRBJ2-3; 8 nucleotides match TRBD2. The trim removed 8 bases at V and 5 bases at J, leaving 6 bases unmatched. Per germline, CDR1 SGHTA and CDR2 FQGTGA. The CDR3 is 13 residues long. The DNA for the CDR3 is TGTGCCAGCCAAAAAGCGGGAGAAGATACGCAGTATTTT. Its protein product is CASQKAGEDTQYF.

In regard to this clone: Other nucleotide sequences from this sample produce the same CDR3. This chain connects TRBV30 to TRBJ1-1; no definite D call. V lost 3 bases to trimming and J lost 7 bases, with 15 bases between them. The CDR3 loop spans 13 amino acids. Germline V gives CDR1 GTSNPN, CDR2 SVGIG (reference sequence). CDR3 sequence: CAWSDVGRGEAFF. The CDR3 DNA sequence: TGTGCCTGGAGCGATGTGGGCCGGGGTGAAGCTTTCTTT.

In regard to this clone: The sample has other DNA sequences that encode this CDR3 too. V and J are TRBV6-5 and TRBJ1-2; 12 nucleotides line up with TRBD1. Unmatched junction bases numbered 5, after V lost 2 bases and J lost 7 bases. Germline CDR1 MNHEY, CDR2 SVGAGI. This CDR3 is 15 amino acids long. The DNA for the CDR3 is TGTGCCAGCAGTTACGCCGGGACAGGGGGCCGTGGCTACACCTTC. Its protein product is CASSYAGTGGRGYTF.

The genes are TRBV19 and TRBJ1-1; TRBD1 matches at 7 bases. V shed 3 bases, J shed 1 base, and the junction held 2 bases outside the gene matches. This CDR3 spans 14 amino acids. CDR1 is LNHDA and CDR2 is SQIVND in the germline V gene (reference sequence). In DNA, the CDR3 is TGTGCCAGTAGTATTACAGGGGAGAACACTGAAGCTTTCTTT. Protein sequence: CASSITGENTEAFF.

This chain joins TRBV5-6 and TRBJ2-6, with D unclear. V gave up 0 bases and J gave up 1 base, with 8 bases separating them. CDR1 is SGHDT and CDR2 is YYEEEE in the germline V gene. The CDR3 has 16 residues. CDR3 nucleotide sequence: TGTGCCAGCAGCTTGGTGGCCGGGTCTGGGGCCAACGTCCTGACTTTC. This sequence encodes CASSLVAGSGANVLTF.